This TCR beta chain was found in a study of beta chain features in type 1 diabetes (dated by TCRdb to between 2017 and 2018). With regard to the full study: Mean age, gender distribution, total cell number and subset yield did not differ between patients and healthy donors. A total of roughly 100 million sorted cells were examined across all samples, and a strong correlation was observed between cell number per subset and RNA yield. In the study, recently diagnosed type 1 diabetes patients and matched healthy donors were compared on the TCRB repertoires of their sorted circulating CD4+ T cell subsets. Regulatory and stem cell-like memory subsets were isolated from only 8 patients and about eight healthy donors, whereas naive and central memory subsets came from all 30 or so donors. The paper as a whole reports these results and caveats: PCR may preferentially amplify shorter templates, but because patient and control samples were amplified and corrected together, any resulting skew would affect both groups equally. Because cDNA rather than genomic DNA was sequenced, highly expressing activated cells could have been over-represented, although no difference in activation and CD3 levels was found between groups. A moderate but significant shortening of TCRB CDR3 length was observed in type 1 diabetes patients in all four CD4+ subsets. The naive, central memory and regulatory TCRB repertoires appeared to resemble one another more closely among patients than among healthy donors. HLA sub-analyses involved small numbers of individuals, so any influence of HLA type on TCRB rearrangement remained unresolved. At VDJ recombination sites, type 1 diabetes patients had fewer insertions and more deleted nucleotides, which implies abnormalities in thymic rearrangement.

From each donor, a single peripheral blood sample of 90 to 150 mL on average was drawn into heparinised tubes. A BD FACSAria II and a panel including CD45RO, CCR7, CD25, CD127, CD95 and CD27 were used to sort naive, central memory, regulatory and stem cell-like memory CD4+ T cells. Purity was above 95% for every sorted population. PBMCs were isolated right away by Lymphoprep density gradient centrifugation and were stained directly, without culture. So that batch effects would be minimized, each experiment stained and sorted samples in pairs, pairing one healthy donor with one patient. Note on this clone: Its antigen specificity is not known. No quality values exist for individual bases; no much larger clone is one base distant.

All of the isolated RNA was reverse transcribed with the High Capacity cDNA Reverse Transcription Kit, so expressed TCRB transcripts were sequenced. Naive, central memory and regulatory T cell samples underwent deep immunoSEQ sequencing, averaging about 3.57 million total reads per sample. Sorted cells were lysed in RLT buffer and RNA was extracted with DNase-treated RNeasy Micro or Mini kits, depending on cell number. Each cell subset was processed separately to prevent cross-contamination, with patient and healthy donor samples processed together. The immunoSEQ multiplex PCR was used to amplify TCRB sequences from cDNA, generating 87-bp fragments that spanned the CDR3 region. The amplicons were sequenced using the Illumina HiSeq platform. The authors' analysis ran thus. Synthetic template baselines were used to correct PCR bias computationally, reads within Hamming distance 2 were collapsed together, and singletons that could not be merged were discarded. Reads were aligned against IMGT to assign V, D and J genes, CDR3 length and insertions or deletions at six rearrangement sites. Within each subset, clonotype counts were normalized to sorted cell number, and only after that were true diversity and Gini coefficients computed with the tcR R package. The overlap coefficient, calculated on TCRB nucleotide sequences, was used to measure repertoire sharing. Out-of-frame TCRB sequences from naive cells were analyzed to stand in for the pre-selection repertoire. This immuneACCESS table, as held by TCRdb, lists in-frame sequences with V and J called but not all clones. Of the missing ones, under half trace to an unresolved V gene in checked studies; the others have no known cause. That table furnishes V, J and clone size, whereas the DNA furnished D and trimming. Across this sample there are about 400,000 clones, with 10% to 15% seen only once. The top ten clonotypes cover about 0.01% of the sample.

The TCR sequence derives from a woman aged 18 to 35 with type 1 diabetes. Input material: naive CD4+ T cells from blood. Sample cell subset or site, as interpreted from the label and publication: true naive CD4+ T cells.

The bases are TGTGCCAGCAGCCCCCGGGGTAACGAGCAGTACTTC. Its amino acids are CASSPRGNEQYF. The V gene is TRBV7-9 and the J gene is TRBJ2-7; a tentative D match to TRBD2 spans 5 bases. CDR1 and CDR2 were assigned from the germline V gene (reference sequence) as SEHNR and FQNEAQ. CDR3 length: 12 amino acids, cysteine to phenylalanine. Only the CDR3 region is kept as DNA, spanning 36 bases read in frame from base 1. V gives up 5 bases and J gives up 5 bases, and the segment between their germline ends measures 10 bases.